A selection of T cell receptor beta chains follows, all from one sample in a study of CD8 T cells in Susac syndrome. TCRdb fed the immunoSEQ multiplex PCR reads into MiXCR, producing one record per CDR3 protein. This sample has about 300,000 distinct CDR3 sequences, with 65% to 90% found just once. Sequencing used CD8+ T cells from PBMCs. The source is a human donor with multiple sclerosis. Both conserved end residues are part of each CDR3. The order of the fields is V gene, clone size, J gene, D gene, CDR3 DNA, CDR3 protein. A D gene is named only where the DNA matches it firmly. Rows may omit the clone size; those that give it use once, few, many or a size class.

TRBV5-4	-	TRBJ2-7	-	TGTGCCAGCAGCCGGACGGAAGGACAGAAAGCGTCCTACGAGCAGTACTTC	CASSRTEGQKASYEQYF
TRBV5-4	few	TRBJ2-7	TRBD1	TGTGCCAGCAGCCTCGTCGGGACAGGGGGGTACTACGAGCAGTACTTC	CASSLVGTGGYYEQYF
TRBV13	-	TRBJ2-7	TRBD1	TGTGCCAGCAGTTTTGAAGGGTTGACAGGGGTCAACGAGCAGTACTTC	CASSFEGLTGVNEQYF
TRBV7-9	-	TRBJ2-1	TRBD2	TGTGCCAGCAGTTCAACCTTAGCGGGAGGGTTTGGTGAGCAGTTCTTC	CASSSTLAGGFGEQFF
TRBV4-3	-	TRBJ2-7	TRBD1	TGCGCCAGCAGCCAAGTCCCGGACTCAATACCGGGACAGGGAGGGGAGCAGTACTTC	CASSQVPDSIPGQGGEQYF
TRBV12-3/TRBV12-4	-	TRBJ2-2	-	TGTGCCATTAAAGGAAATAGCGGCGGAGGGGAGCTGTTTTTT	CAIKGNSGGGELFF
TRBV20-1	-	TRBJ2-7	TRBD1	TGCAGTGCTGCCAGGGACAGCGAGATTCCCTTCCCTGGAGAGCAGTACTTC	CSAARDSEIPFPGEQYF
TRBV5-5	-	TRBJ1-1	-	TGTGCCAGCAGCCTCGTGGGCGAGTCAGCTTTCTTT	CASSLVGESAFF
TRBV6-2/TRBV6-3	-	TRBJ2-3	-	TGTACCAGCAGTAAAAAGAGGGGGGGCACAGATACGCAGTATTTT	CTSSKKRGGTDTQYF
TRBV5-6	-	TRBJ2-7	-	TGTGCCAGCAGTAACAGGTACGCCTACGAGCAGTACTTC	CASSNRYAYEQYF
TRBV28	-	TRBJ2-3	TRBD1	TGTGCCAGCAGGTCGGGGACAGGTCTTAGCCGAACAGATACGCAGTATTTT	CASRSGTGLSRTDTQYF
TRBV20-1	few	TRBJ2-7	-	TGCAGTGCCAGACAAACTCTCGCCTACGAGCAGTACTTT	CSARQTLAYEQYF
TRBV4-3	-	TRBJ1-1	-	TGCGCCAGCAGCCAGGCCTCCGGGACACAAGACACTGAAGCTTTCTTT	CASSQASGTQDTEAFF
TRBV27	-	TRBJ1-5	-	TGTGCCAGCAGTCCCCCGGGCGAAAAAACGGAACATTTT	CASSPPGEKTEHF
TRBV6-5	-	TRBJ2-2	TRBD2	TGTGCCAGCAGTTACACCTACGGGACTAGCGGATATTTAAACACCGGGGAGCTGTTTTTT	CASSYTYGTSGYLNTGELFF
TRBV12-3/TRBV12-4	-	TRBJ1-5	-	TGTGCCAGCAGCCCGGACAGAGGGATGGGCAATCAGCCCCAGCATTTT	CASSPDRGMGNQPQHF
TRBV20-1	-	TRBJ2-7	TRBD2	TGCAGTGCTAGAGAACCTAGCGGGAGCTACGAGCAGTACTTC	CSAREPSGSYEQYF
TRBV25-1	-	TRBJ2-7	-	TGTGCCAGCAGCCCAAGGATTGAGGGGAGCTCCTACGAGCAGTACTTC	CASSPRIEGSSYEQYF
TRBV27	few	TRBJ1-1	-	TGTGCCAGCAGTTTGCCGAACACTGAAGCTTTCTTT	CASSLPNTEAFF
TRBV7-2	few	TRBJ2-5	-	TGTGCCAGCAGCTTAGCGGGGGACCAAGAGACCCAGTACTTC	CASSLAGDQETQYF